Shown below are 25 T cell receptor beta chains from a single sample sequenced in a study of blood T cell repertoires in COVID-19. Profiled with immunoSEQ multiplex PCR; TCRdb holds only in-frame clones, not every one. The table shows tens of thousands of clones, with more than 75% occurring only once. Sequencing was done on a sample of peripheral blood. These receptors all come from a human donor in a cohort sampled during active COVID-19.

This clone was picked up a small number of times. This chain connects TRBV7-6 to TRBJ2-7; D is perhaps TRBD1 (6 bases). Germline V gene lookup returns CDR1 SGHVS and CDR2 FNYEAQ. V dropped 5 bases and J dropped 2 bases, with 10 bases sitting between them. The CDR3 has 13 residues. DNA for the CDR3: TGTGCCAGCAGCCTCACAGGGACCTACGAGCAGTACTTC. Residues: CASSLTGTYEQYF.

The chain recombines TRBV5-1 with TRBJ1-2; TRBD1 aligns across 9 bases. Germline CDR1 SGHRS, CDR2 YFSETQ. There are 15 residues in the CDR3. Trimming at V came to 4 bases and at J to 5 bases, leaving 9 bases not matched to a gene. The CDR3 DNA sequence: TGCGCCAGCAGCGCTAACAGGGGGCCCCTTTATGGCTACACCTTC. The encoded protein is CASSANRGPLYGYTF.

The chain joins TRBV10-1 to TRBJ2-5; D gene ambiguous. Trimming left V 0 bases short and J 5 bases short, with 22 bases between. The CDR3 contains 18 residues. Per germline, CDR1 WNHNN and CDR2 SYGVQD (reference sequence). The CDR3 region is CASSESEASFTPWETQYF. DNA for the CDR3: TGCGCCAGCAGTGAGTCAGAGGCCAGCTTCACCCCCTGGGAGACCCAGTACTTC.

This chain connects TRBV9 to TRBJ1-1; D remains ambiguous. V was shortened by 2 bases and J by 1 base, with 9 bases between the two germline ends. Germline V gene lookup returns CDR1 SGDLS and CDR2 YYNGEE. The CDR3 spans 14 residues. The CDR3 reads CASSVRRENTEAFF. In DNA, the CDR3 is TGTGCCAGCAGCGTCCGACGGGAGAACACTGAAGCTTTCTTT.

This sequence joins TRBV27 and TRBJ1-3; D is possibly TRBD1 (5 bases). V lost 8 bases, J lost 3 bases, and 23 bases lay in between. The CDR3 loop spans 17 amino acids. CDR1 and CDR2 from the germline V gene are MNHEY and SMNVEV (reference sequence). The CDR3 region is CASPQGSNPLGGNTIYF. In DNA form, the CDR3 reads TGTGCCAGCCCCCAGGGCAGTAACCCACTCGGTGGAAACACCATATATTTT.

The rearrangement uses TRBV4-3 and TRBJ1-2, with 7 bases lining up with TRBD1. The germline CDR1 and CDR2 sequences are LGHNA and YSLEER. This CDR3 is 12 amino acids long. V was pared by 4 bases and J by 5 bases, with 1 base of the junction left unmatched. CDR3 in DNA: TGCGCCAGCAGCCCAGGGGGGTATGGCTACACCTTC. This sequence encodes CASSPGGYGYTF.

J is TRBJ1-2 and V is TRBV5-6, with 7 bases lining up with TRBD1. This CDR3 is built from 14 residues. Germline CDR1 reads SGHDT; CDR2 reads YYEEEE. V gave up 6 bases and J gave up 0 bases; unmatched junction bases: 5. The CDR3 sequence: CASIIDRANYGYTF. The CDR3 bases are TGTGCCAGCATCATAGACAGGGCTAACTATGGCTACACCTTC.

This sequence joins TRBV19 and TRBJ1-5; 8 nucleotides agree with TRBD1. The V gene's germline CDR1 is LNHDA and CDR2 SQIVND (reference sequence). With 7 bases clipped from V and 7 bases from J, the junction kept 6 bases outside the gene matches. The CDR3 loop spans 13 amino acids. The CDR3 spells CASKGQAEQPQHF. The CDR3 DNA is TGTGCCAGTAAGGGACAGGCAGAGCAGCCCCAGCATTTT.

The chain employs TRBV10-3 and TRBJ2-5; 13 bases are shared with TRBD2. The CDR3 consists of 17 residues. The V gene end was trimmed by 3 bases and the J gene end by 5 bases; junction bases not matched to a gene: 9. CDR1 and CDR2 (germline): ENHRY, SYGVKD. CDR3 bases: TGTGCCATCAGTGACTCTACTAGCGGGGGGGCCTCGGAGACCCAGTACTTC. It is translated as CAISDSTSGGASETQYF.

Details on this clone: This CDR3 is also generated by other DNA sequences in the sample. This CDR3 is CASSLGQGGEKLFF. Written as DNA, the CDR3 is TGCGCCAGCAGCTTGGGGCAGGGTGGTGAAAAACTGTTTTTT. The chain has TRBV5-1 and TRBJ1-4; TRBD1 is a possible D gene (5 bases). V dropped 0 bases and J dropped 7 bases, with 10 bases sitting between them. Germline-derived CDR1 and CDR2 are SGHRS and YFSETQ. The CDR3 covers 14 residues.

This chain joins TRBV7-9 and TRBJ1-4; TRBD1 agrees at 7 bases. V gave up 1 base and J gave up 8 bases; unmatched junction bases: 10. Germline loops: CDR1 SEHNR, CDR2 FQNEAQ (reference sequence). This CDR3 comprises 16 residues. For the CDR3, the DNA is TGTGCCAGCAGCTTAGGTGGACAGGATCTTAACGAAAAACTGTTTTTT. This sequence encodes CASSLGGQDLNEKLFF.

This chain links TRBV9 with TRBJ2-3; 10 nucleotides line up with TRBD2. Germline V gives CDR1 SGDLS, CDR2 YYNGEE. Trimming took 4 bases from V and 5 from J; bases not matched to a gene: 7. This CDR3 has 15 residues. The CDR3 DNA is TGTGCCAGCAGCATCTCTAGCGGGGGTATAGATACGCAGTATTTT. Protein product: CASSISSGGIDTQYF.

The chain recombines TRBV7-2 with TRBJ2-5, with D unclear. With 3 bases removed from V and 2 bases from J, the gap between germline ends came to 7 bases. Germline lookup yields CDR1 SGHTA and CDR2 FQGNSA. The CDR3 has 13 residues. The CDR3 region is CASSFGQQETQYF. Written as DNA, the CDR3 is TGTGCCAGCAGCTTTGGCCAGCAAGAGACCCAGTACTTC.

The V gene is TRBV6-2 or TRBV6-3, the J gene TRBJ2-7; no reliable D call. The V gene's germline CDR1 is MNHEY and CDR2 SVGEGT. V was trimmed by 4 bases and J by 3 bases, leaving 7 bases between them. CDR3 length: 12 residues. The CDR3 DNA follows: TGTGCCAGCAGTTTGAGTGTCTACGAGCAGTACTTC. This encodes CASSLSVYEQYF.

This clone was recorded only once. The V gene is TRBV10-3, the J gene TRBJ2-1; the D gene is possibly TRBD2 (7 bases). In germline, CDR1 is ENHRY, CDR2 SYGVKD. This CDR3 has 11 residues. Trimming removed 10 bases from V and 8 bases from J, with 12 bases in between. DNA of the CDR3: TGTGCCAGCCGGGGGGCACATGAGCAGTTCTTC. This codes for CASRGAHEQFF.

The chain links TRBV7-3 to TRBJ2-3; D may be TRBD2 (5 bases). Germline loops: CDR1 SGHTA, CDR2 FQGTGA. With 2 bases removed from V and 1 base from J, the gap between germline ends came to 7 bases. The CDR3 is 14 amino acids. For the CDR3, the DNA is TGTGCCAGCAGCTTAGCGAGGGGCACAGATACGCAGTATTTT. This encodes CASSLARGTDTQYF.

CDR3 amino acids: CASSPRDRVLYGYTF. The CDR3 DNA sequence: TGTGCCAGCAGTCCGCGGGACAGGGTTCTCTATGGCTACACCTTC. This sequence joins TRBV27 and TRBJ1-2; 9 bases fit TRBD1. With V trimmed by 5 bases and J by 4 bases, 8 bases remained unmatched. Germline V lookup: CDR1 MNHEY, CDR2 SMNVEV (reference sequence). The CDR3 is 15 residues long.

The chain combines TRBV6-4 with TRBJ1-6, with D possibly being TRBD1 (5 bases). V gave up 4 bases and J gave up 8 bases, with 12 bases separating them. Germline V lookup: CDR1 MRHNA, CDR2 SNTAGT. The CDR3 runs 14 residues. The CDR3 sequence: CASSASREDSPLHF. In nucleotides, the CDR3 is TGTGCCAGCAGTGCTTCCAGGGAGGATTCACCCCTCCACTTT.

The chain couples TRBV5-1 to TRBJ1-1; tentatively, D is TRBD1 (5 bases). The CDR3 runs 15 residues. Germline V CDR1 and CDR2: SGHRS, YFSETQ. V was cut by 0 bases and J by 5 bases, with 14 bases left in between. DNA of the CDR3: TGCGCCAGCAGCTTGGGGCAGATCCAGGGAACTGAAGCTTTCTTT. Amino acids: CASSLGQIQGTEAFF. Variable domain in full (rest from reference TRBV5-1 and TRBJ1-1): KAGVTQTPRYLIKTRGQQVTLSCSPISGHRSVSWYQQTPGQGLQFLFEYFSETQRNKGNFPGRFSGRQFSNSRSEMNVSTLELGDSALYLCASSLGQIQGTEAFFGQGTRLTVV.

The CDR3 here is CASSSLYEQYF. Written as DNA, the CDR3 is TGTGCCAGCAGTTCCCTCTACGAGCAGTACTTC. V usage is TRBV6-5 and J usage is TRBJ2-7; D remains unclear. Looked up from germline, CDR1 is MNHEY and CDR2 is SVGAGI. The germline V and J ends were trimmed by 4 bases and 3 bases, with 4 bases remaining between them. This CDR3 is 11 amino acids long.

This clone was observed a handful of times. V and J are TRBV12-3 or TRBV12-4 and TRBJ2-7; 7 nucleotides align to TRBD1. CDR3 length: 12 residues. The trim removed 6 bases at V and 6 bases at J, leaving 5 bases unmatched. DNA of the CDR3: TGTGCCAGCAGGGCCGACAGGGCCGAGCAGTACTTC. This sequence encodes CASRADRAEQYF.

This clone is a singleton in its sample. The genes are TRBV20-1 and TRBJ2-5; 8 positions match TRBD1. Germline values: CDR1 DFQATT, CDR2 SNEGSKA (reference sequence). The CDR3 sequence is 13 residues long. After removal of 3 bases from V and 4 bases from J, the junction contained 4 bases not matched to a gene. As DNA, the CDR3 is TGCAGTGCTAGTGGACAGGGTGTAGAGACCCAGTACTTC. Translating it yields CSASGQGVETQYF.

DNA for the CDR3: TGTGCCAGCAGTGAAAATACAGGGGAGACTCAGCCCCAGCATTTT. Translating it yields CASSENTGETQPQHF. V usage is TRBV6-1 and J usage is TRBJ1-5, with 7 bases lining up with TRBD1. The germline V gene has CDR1 MNHNS and CDR2 SASEGT. CDR3 length: 15 residues. Trimming removed 2 bases from V and 6 bases from J; junction bases left unmatched: 7.

CDR3 amino acids: CASSEERSTQYF. The CDR3 region has the DNA TGTGCCAGCAGCGAGGAAAGGAGCACCCAGTACTTC. J is TRBJ2-5 and V is TRBV11-2; D not resolved. In germline, CDR1 is SGHAT, CDR2 FQNNGV. This CDR3 has 12 residues. V lost 5 bases to trimming and J lost 8 bases, with 12 bases between them.

The chain recombines TRBV3-1 (or the pseudogene TRBV3-2) with TRBJ1-6; 8 bases are shared with TRBD1. Germline CDR1 is LGHDT and CDR2 is YNNKEL (reference sequence). The CDR3 contains 18 residues. The junction had 14 bases not matched to a gene; V was cut back by 4 bases and J by 6 bases. CDR3 in amino acids: CASSPLVLSGQGNSPLHF. CDR3 in DNA: TGTGCCAGCAGCCCCCTGGTACTCTCCGGACAGGGTAATTCACCCCTCCACTTT.